Presented here are 9 T cell receptor beta chains from one specimen sequenced in a study of human T cells and chemical hapten exposure. Each CDR3 protein is one row after TCRdb ran MiXCR on the RACE reads. The sample shows tens of thousands of distinct CDR3 sequences, over 7.5% of them seen only once. Time point reported: patch test 1, 2 weeks after DPC sensitization. Noted treatment: therapeutic diphenylcyclopropenone sensitization with weekly scalp DPC. The sample consisted of whole blood, taken in connection with sensitization to the hapten diphenylcyclopropenone (DPC). Receptor source: a woman in her thirties or forties with alopecia areata. Some clones in this sample may be carry-over from other donors' samples.

This clonotype was counted between two and nine times. This chain uses TRBV5-4 with TRBJ2-3, with TRBD2 matching over 12 bases. After removal of 4 bases from V and 6 bases from J, the junction contained 12 bases not matched to a gene. Per germline, CDR1 SGHNT and CDR2 YYREEE (reference sequence). There are 17 residues in the CDR3. CDR3 in DNA: TGTGCCAGCAGCCCCGAGGGGAGTGGGACTAGCGGGGATACGCAGTATTTT. This translates into CASSPEGSGTSGDTQYF.

This clonotype was detected a few times. This chain connects TRBV6-2 or TRBV6-3 to TRBJ1-1, with D unclear. There are 13 residues in the CDR3. V lost 2 bases and J 5 bases, leaving 9 bases between the germline ends. The germline V gene has CDR1 MNHEY and CDR2 SVGEGT. DNA for the CDR3: TGTGCCAGCAGTTACAACTCCGGGACTGAAGCTTTCTTT. Its protein product is CASSYNSGTEAFF.

This clonotype was observed a few times. The J gene is TRBJ1-1, the V gene TRBV29-1, with D unclear. Trimming removed 4 bases at V and 1 base at J, with 13 bases between. The CDR3 sequence is 14 residues long. The germline V gene encodes CDR1 SQVTM and CDR2 ANQGSEA. CDR3 nucleotide sequence: TGCAGCGTTGGCCCGTCGACATCGAACACTGAAGCTTTCTTT. Translating it yields CSVGPSTSNTEAFF.

This clonotype was observed many times. This rearrangement joins TRBV9 to TRBJ1-1, with D perhaps TRBD1 (5 bases). V was shortened by 4 bases and J by 10 bases, with 14 bases between the two germline ends. This CDR3 contains 12 residues. Germline CDR1 SGDLS, CDR2 YYNGEE. The chain's CDR3 is CASSPTTVGAFF. The DNA for the CDR3 is TGTGCCAGCAGCCCAACGACAGTTGGAGCTTTCTTT.

The chain uses TRBV10-3 and TRBJ2-7; D gene unclear. The V end lost 6 bases, the J end lost 3 bases, and 9 bases lay between the germline ends. This CDR3 has 12 amino acids. Germline V gene sequence: CDR1 ENHRY, CDR2 SYGVKD. The CDR3 nucleotides are TGTGCCATCAGCGATGACGGCTACGAGCAGTACTTC. Its protein product is CAISDDGYEQYF.

This clonotype was observed many times. V and J are TRBV7-3 and TRBJ2-1, with 8 bases identical to TRBD1. Per germline, CDR1 SGHTA and CDR2 FQGTGA. V trimming: 4 bases; J trimming: 3 bases; junction bases outside the gene matches: 5. CDR3 length: 15 residues. As DNA, the CDR3 is TGTGCCAGCAGCTCGACAGGGGTCTTCTACAATGAGCAGTTCTTC. It codes for CASSSTGVFYNEQFF.

This clonotype has only a few counts. This chain uses TRBV3-1 with TRBJ2-3, with D unclear. Germline CDR1 LGHDT, CDR2 YNNKEL (reference sequence). The CDR3 is 17 residues long. The V gene lost 0 bases and the J gene lost 2 bases, with 15 bases spanning the gap. Here the CDR3 DNA reads TGTGCCAGCAGCCAAGATAAAGGCTTCCCGCCCACAGATACGCAGTATTTT. Its protein is CASSQDKGFPPTDTQYF.

CDR3 sequence reads: CASSQDIYRNTEAFF. In DNA, the CDR3 is TGCGCCAGCAGCCAAGATATATATCGGAACACTGAAGCTTTCTTT. The chain recombines TRBV4-3 with TRBJ1-1; D is undetermined. Trimming left V 0 bases short and J 1 base short, with 9 bases between. The CDR3 loop spans 15 amino acids. Germline V CDR1 and CDR2: LGHNA, YSLEER.

This clonotype was detected many times. This sequence joins TRBV6-1 and TRBJ1-3; TRBD1 is a possible D gene (5 bases). V was pared by 4 bases and J by 1 base, with 8 bases between. Germline V lookup: CDR1 MNHNS, CDR2 SASEGT. CDR3 size: 14 residues. CDR3 region: CASSGGLSGNTIYF. The CDR3 DNA reads TGTGCCAGCAGTGGGGGACTTTCTGGAAACACCATATATTTT.